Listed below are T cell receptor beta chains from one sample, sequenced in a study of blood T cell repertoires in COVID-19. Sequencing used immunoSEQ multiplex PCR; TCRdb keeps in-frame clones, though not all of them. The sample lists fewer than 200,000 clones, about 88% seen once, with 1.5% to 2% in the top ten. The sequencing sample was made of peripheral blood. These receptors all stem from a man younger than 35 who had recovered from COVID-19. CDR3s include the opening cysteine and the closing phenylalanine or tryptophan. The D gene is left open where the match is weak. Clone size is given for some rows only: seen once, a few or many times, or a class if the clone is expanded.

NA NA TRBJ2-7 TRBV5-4 CASSQTGIGEQYF TGTGCCAGCAGCCAAACAGGGATCGGCGAGCAGTACTTC
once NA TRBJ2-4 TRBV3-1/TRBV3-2 CASSHLAKNIQYF TGTGCCAGCAGCCACTTAGCCAAAAACATTCAGTACTTC
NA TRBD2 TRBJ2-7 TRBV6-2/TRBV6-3 CASSQLADTYEQYF TGTGCCAGCAGCCAACTAGCGGACACCTACGAGCAGTACTTC
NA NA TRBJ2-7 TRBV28 CASSPAGTSSYEQYF TGTGCCAGCAGCCCCGCCGGGACTTCCTCCTACGAGCAGTACTTC
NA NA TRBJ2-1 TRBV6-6 CASSYSSRNEQFF TGTGCCAGCAGTTACTCGAGCCGAAATGAGCAGTTCTTC
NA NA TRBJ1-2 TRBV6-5 CATRGHPNYGYTF TGTGCCACTAGGGGACATCCCAACTATGGCTACACCTTC
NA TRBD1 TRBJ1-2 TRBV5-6 CASGRQGTYGYTF TGTGCCAGCGGTCGACAGGGGACCTATGGCTACACCTTC
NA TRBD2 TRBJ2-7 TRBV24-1 CATSVGGSAYEQYF TGTGCCACCAGTGTGGGCGGGAGCGCCTACGAGCAGTACTTC
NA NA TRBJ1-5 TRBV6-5 CASSYSRIQPQHF TGTGCCAGCAGTTACAGCCGCATTCAGCCCCAGCATTTT
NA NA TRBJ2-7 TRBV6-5 CASSRDTYEQYF TGTGCCAGCAGTAGGGACACCTACGAGCAGTACTTC
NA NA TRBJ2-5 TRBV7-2 CASSLVNREETQYF TGTGCCAGCAGCTTAGTAAACAGGGAAGAGACCCAGTACTTC
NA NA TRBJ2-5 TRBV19 CASSELQVQETQYF TGTGCCAGTAGCGAATTGCAGGTACAAGAGACCCAGTACTTC
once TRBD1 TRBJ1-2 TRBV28 CASTSGTGIYGYTF TGTGCCAGCACTTCCGGGACAGGGATCTATGGCTACACCTTC
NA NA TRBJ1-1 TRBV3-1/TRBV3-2 CASSHLTGISLDTEAFF TGTGCCAGCAGCCACCTGACAGGAATAAGTCTGGACACTGAAGCTTTCTTT
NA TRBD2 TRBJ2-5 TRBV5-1 CASSRGLASPGETQYF TGCGCCAGCAGCCGGGGACTAGCGAGCCCCGGAGAGACCCAGTACTTC
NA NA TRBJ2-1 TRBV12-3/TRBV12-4 CASRATGYNEQFF TGTGCCAGCAGGGCCACAGGGTACAATGAGCAGTTCTTC
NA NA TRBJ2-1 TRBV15 CATSRDYDEQFF TGTGCCACCAGCAGGGACTATGACGAGCAGTTCTTC
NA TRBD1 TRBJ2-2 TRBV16 CASSRRTGFGELFF TGTGCCAGCAGCCGACGGACAGGGTTCGGGGAGCTGTTTTTT
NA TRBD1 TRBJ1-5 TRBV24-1 CATRGTGNFEPQHF TGTGCCACCAGAGGGACAGGGAACTTTGAGCCCCAGCATTTT
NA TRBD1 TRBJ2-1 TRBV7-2 CATQKGDRTYNEQFF TGTGCCACGCAAAAGGGGGACAGGACCTACAATGAGCAGTTCTTC
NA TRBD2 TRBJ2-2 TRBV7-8 CASSPRTGGGPGELFF TGTGCCAGCAGCCCAAGGACGGGGGGTGGTCCCGGGGAGCTGTTTTTT
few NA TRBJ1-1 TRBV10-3 CAISRTGTMNTEAFF TGTGCCATCAGCCGAACAGGGACCATGAACACTGAAGCTTTCTTT
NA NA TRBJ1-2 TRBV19 CASSSGPNYGYTF TGTGCCAGTAGCTCGGGTCCTAACTATGGCTACACCTTC
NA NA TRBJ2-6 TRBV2 CASRVGGESGANVLTF TGTGCCAGCAGGGTAGGCGGGGAATCTGGGGCCAACGTCCTGACTTTC
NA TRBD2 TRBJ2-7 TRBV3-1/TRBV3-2 CASSQGYGTSYEQYF TGTGCCAGCAGCCAAGGATATGGGACTAGCTACGAGCAGTACTTC
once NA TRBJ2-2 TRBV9 CASSDQGELFF TGTGCCAGCAGCGATCAAGGGGAGCTGTTTTTT
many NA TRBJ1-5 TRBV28 CASSFTGGGGHF TGTGCCAGCAGTTTCACCGGGGGGGGAGGGCATTTT
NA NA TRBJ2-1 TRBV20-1 CSAKIVGEQFF TGCAGTGCGAAGATAGTGGGCGAGCAGTTCTTC
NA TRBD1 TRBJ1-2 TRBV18 CASSPPGTGEVGYGYTF TGTGCCAGCTCACCACCGGGAACAGGGGAGGTTGGCTATGGCTACACCTTC
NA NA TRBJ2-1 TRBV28 CASSHGGSGGYNEQFF TGTGCCAGCAGCCACGGGGGTTCAGGGGGCTACAATGAGCAGTTCTTC
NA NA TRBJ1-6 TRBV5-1 CASRGGDGYNSPLHF TGCGCCAGCAGGGGGGGGGACGGATATAATTCACCCCTCCACTTT
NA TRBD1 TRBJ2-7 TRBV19 CASSPGDRDFYEQYF TGTGCCAGTAGCCCGGGGGACAGGGACTTTTACGAGCAGTACTTC
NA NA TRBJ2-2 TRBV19 CASSIPLGRNTGELFF TGTGCCAGTAGTATACCCCTGGGCAGGAACACCGGGGAGCTGTTTTTT
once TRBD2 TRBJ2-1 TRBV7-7 CASSPGLAGVGEQFF TGTGCTAGCAGCCCGGGACTAGCGGGAGTGGGTGAGCAGTTCTTC
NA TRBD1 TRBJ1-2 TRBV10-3 CAISSGQGDYGYTF TGTGCCATCAGTTCGGGACAGGGGGACTATGGCTACACCTTC
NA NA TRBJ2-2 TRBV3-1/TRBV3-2 CASSREFGGGPGELFF TGTGCCAGCAGCCGAGAATTCGGTGGGGGCCCCGGGGAGCTGTTTTTT
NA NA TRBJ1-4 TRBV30 CAWRQTGATNEKLFF TGTGCCTGGAGGCAGACGGGGGCAACTAATGAAAAACTGTTTTTT
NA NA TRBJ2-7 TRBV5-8 CASSGFGPLSEYF TGTGCCAGCAGCGGATTCGGGCCCCTTAGCGAGTACTTC
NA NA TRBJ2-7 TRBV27 CASSLLLAETYEQYF TGTGCCAGCAGTTTATTGTTGGCAGAAACCTACGAGCAGTACTTC
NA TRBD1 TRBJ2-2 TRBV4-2 CASTADRGPGELFF TGTGCCAGCACCGCGGACAGGGGGCCCGGGGAGCTGTTTTTT